These 5 T cell receptor beta chains were sequenced from one sample in a study of T cells in Graves' hyperthyroidism and ophthalmopathy. RNA transcripts provided the source from which TCR beta CDR3 regions were amplified. The TCR CDR3 first-round RT-PCR relied on the HTBI primer set. MiXCR was run by TCRdb on the multiplex PCR reads, yielding one entry per CDR3 protein. Among about 350,000 distinct CDR3 sequences listed, approximately 13% were seen once. Sequencing used blood. Receptors originate from a woman in her thirties with Graves' hyperthyroidism.

In this sample, this clonotype turned up many times. The V gene is TRBV11-2, the J gene TRBJ2-1, with a tentative D call TRBD1 (6 bases). Trimming took off 2 bases at V and 3 bases at J, with 14 bases between the two ends. Germline CDR1 reads SGHAT; CDR2 reads FQNNGV. CDR3 length equals 16 residues. CDR3 sequence reads: CASSLPGGLIYNEQFF. The CDR3 nucleotides read TGTGCCAGCAGCTTACCTGGGGGCCTGATCTACAATGAGCAGTTCTTC.

This clonotype was found a few times. V is TRBV12-3 or TRBV12-4 and J is TRBJ1-1; 9 bases map to TRBD1. Trimming at V came to 6 bases and at J to 7 bases, leaving 6 bases not matched to a gene. The CDR3 length is 13 residues. In DNA form, the CDR3 reads TGTGCCAGCAGACCACAGGGGGCGGGTGAAGCTTTCTTT. As protein: CASRPQGAGEAFF.

This clonotype showed up many times. The V gene is TRBV5-4, the J gene TRBJ2-5, with TRBD2 as a possible D gene (6 bases). CDR1 and CDR2 (germline): SGHNT, YYREEE (reference sequence). This CDR3 has 12 residues. Trimming cost V 7 bases and J 5 bases, with 12 bases left between them. CDR3 amino acids: CASGQGLETQYF. The CDR3 DNA reads as TGTGCCAGCGGCCAGGGACTGGAGACCCAGTACTTC.

This clonotype was counted a few times. The chain is built from TRBV20-1 and TRBJ1-2; TRBD1 might be the D (5 bases). Deletions cut 0 bases from V and 7 bases from J, with 9 bases between. This CDR3 spans 12 amino acids. The germline V gene encodes CDR1 DFQATT and CDR2 SNEGSKA (reference sequence). The CDR3, as DNA: TGCAGTGCTAGAGATGAAGGGGTTGGCTACACCTTC. It is translated as CSARDEGVGYTF.

This clonotype was found a few times. This sequence joins TRBV27 and TRBJ2-1, with TRBD2 matching 7 bases. CDR1 is MNHEY and CDR2 is SMNVEV in the germline V gene (reference sequence). The V segment lost 6 bases and the J segment 8 bases; nucleotides outside the gene matches: 34. The CDR3 sequence is 22 residues long. The CDR3 is CASRISGLRYLQVKHPADEQFF. CDR3 DNA sequence: TGTGCCAGCAGAATTAGCGGGTTGCGGTACCTACAGGTTAAGCACCCTGCGGATGAGCAGTTCTTC.